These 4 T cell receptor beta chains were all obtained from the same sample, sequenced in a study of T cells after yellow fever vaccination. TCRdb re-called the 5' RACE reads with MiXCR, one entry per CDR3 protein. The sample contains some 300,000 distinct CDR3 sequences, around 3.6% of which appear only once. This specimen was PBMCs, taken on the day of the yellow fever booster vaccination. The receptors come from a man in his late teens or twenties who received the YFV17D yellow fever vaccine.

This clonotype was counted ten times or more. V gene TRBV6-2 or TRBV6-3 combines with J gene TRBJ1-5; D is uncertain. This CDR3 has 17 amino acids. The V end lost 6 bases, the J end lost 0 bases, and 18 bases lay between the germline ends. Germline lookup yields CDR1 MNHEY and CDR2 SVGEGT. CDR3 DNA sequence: TGTGCCAGCAGGGAGCTCCCGGGCCTCTATAGCAATCAGCCCCAGCATTTT. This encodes CASRELPGLYSNQPQHF.

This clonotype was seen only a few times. The CDR3 loop is CASSYPDQPQHF. In DNA form, the CDR3 reads TGTGCCAGCAGTTACCCGGATCAGCCCCAGCATTTT. The V call is TRBV6-2 or TRBV6-3, the J call TRBJ1-5; no firm D call. The CDR3 length is 12 residues. The germline gives CDR1 MNHEY, CDR2 SVGEGT. V was trimmed by 2 bases and J by 5 bases, leaving 4 bases between them.

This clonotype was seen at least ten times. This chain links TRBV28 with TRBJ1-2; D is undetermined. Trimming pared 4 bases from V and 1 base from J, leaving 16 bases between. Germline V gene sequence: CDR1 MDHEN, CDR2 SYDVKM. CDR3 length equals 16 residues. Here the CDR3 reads CASSSPRTSVNYGYTF. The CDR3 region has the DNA TGTGCCAGCAGTTCTCCCAGGACTTCAGTTAACTATGGCTACACCTTC.

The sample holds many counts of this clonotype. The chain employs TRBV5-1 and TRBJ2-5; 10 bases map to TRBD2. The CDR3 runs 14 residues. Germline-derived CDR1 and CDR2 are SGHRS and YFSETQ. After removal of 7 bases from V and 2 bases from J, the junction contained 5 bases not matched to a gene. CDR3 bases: TGCGCCAGCGTGGGACTAGCGCATCAAGAGACCCAGTACTTC. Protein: CASVGLAHQETQYF.